This is a list of T cell receptor beta chains from one sample in a study of blood T cell repertoires in COVID-19. Assay: immunoSEQ multiplex PCR; the TCRdb copy retains only in-frame clones and omits some. The sample shows 200,000 to 250,000 clones, about four fifths of them seen only once. Sequencing input: peripheral blood. The receptors originated from a man aged 80 or over with acute or convalescent COVID-19. CDR3s include the opening cysteine and the closing phenylalanine or tryptophan.

V gene	J gene	CDR3 protein
TRBV10-3	TRBJ2-7	CAIKPGQGSYEQYF
TRBV5-5	TRBJ2-7	CASRSVGQAYEQYF
TRBV9	TRBJ2-1	CASSDSGRNEQFF
TRBV19	TRBJ1-5	CASSIRQGGDQPQHF
TRBV6-5	TRBJ1-2	CASSYSTRNYGYTF
TRBV24-1	TRBJ2-7	CATSLRGSYEQYF
TRBV28	TRBJ1-2	CASSLGTGVGGYYGYTF
TRBV5-1	TRBJ2-1	CASSLVQLGLAVRSYNEQFF
TRBV7-9	TRBJ2-1	CASSLHSLAGGSNEQFF
TRBV28	TRBJ1-1	CASSPQRRKAFF
TRBV7-9	TRBJ2-7	CASSKTGSYEQYF
TRBV28	TRBJ1-5	CASSLRRGLHFQPQHF
TRBV6-2/TRBV6-3	TRBJ2-2	CASSSQGTSGATGELFF
TRBV29-1	TRBJ1-1	CSVGAGLRRNTEAFF
TRBV23-1	TRBJ2-1	CASSQFALPGPNNEQFF
TRBV5-4	TRBJ2-7	CASSSVRARDEQYF
TRBV6-1	TRBJ2-3	CASSERTSGGARADTQYF
TRBV2	TRBJ2-2	CASNRQGSVSGELFF
TRBV12-3/TRBV12-4	TRBJ1-2	CASSSGFNYGYTF
TRBV27	TRBJ2-4	CASSFAAGGRIQYF
TRBV5-1	TRBJ2-7	CASSATGDYEQYF
TRBV12-5	TRBJ2-7	CASGPSTGVYEQYF
TRBV19	TRBJ2-5	CASSRAGGRETQYF
TRBV7-9	TRBJ2-1	CASRQTGGIGNEQFF
TRBV27	TRBJ1-6	CASRSQGQGGVDSPLHF
TRBV9	TRBJ1-3	CASSPGAASGNTIYF
TRBV3-1/TRBV3-2	TRBJ2-7	CASSQLLTGVGEQYF
TRBV3-1/TRBV3-2	TRBJ2-2	CASSQEGPGNTGELFF
TRBV2	TRBJ2-6	CASRGGASGANVLTF
TRBV10-3	TRBJ1-1	CAISGDRNTEAFF
TRBV30	TRBJ1-1	CAWSGGGMNTEAFF
TRBV5-1	TRBJ2-5	CASKLGPRETQYF
TRBV20-1	TRBJ1-2	CSASGTGPGNGYTF
TRBV9	TRBJ2-2	CASSVGGGPDTGELFF
TRBV6-5	TRBJ1-5	CASSLSGGNQPQHF
TRBV10-3	TRBJ1-2	CAISEPGQGGRGYTF
TRBV24-1	TRBJ2-1	CATSDFGVSYNEQFF
TRBV3-1/TRBV3-2	TRBJ1-1	CASSSMLRNTEAFF
TRBV28	TRBJ2-2	CASLRQGAIGELFF
TRBV3-1/TRBV3-2	TRBJ1-3	CASSPQQGAYSGNTIYF
TRBV7-9	TRBJ1-2	CASSPPDRAYGYTF
TRBV2	TRBJ2-3	CASSSEGGSTDTQYF
TRBV6-6	TRBJ2-7	CASSSQGTYEQYF
TRBV6-7	TRBJ2-7	CASSPQFRDRVSCEQYF
TRBV7-2	TRBJ1-5	CASRSGTVNQPQHF
TRBV11-2	TRBJ1-1	CAAGVPNMNTEAFF
TRBV28	TRBJ1-1	CASTVRLEAFF
TRBV5-1	TRBJ2-2	CASSSTGTGYRGFF
TRBV6-5	TRBJ1-1	CASRRTENTEAFF
TRBV10-3	TRBJ2-7	CATRGGEVYEQYF
TRBV6-5	TRBJ1-5	CASGDRPYSNQPQHF
TRBV3-1/TRBV3-2	TRBJ2-2	CASSHTSGRIGGELFF
TRBV18	TRBJ2-5	CASSRTSGSSAETQYF
TRBV29-1	TRBJ1-1	CSVEEVGGMNTEAFF
TRBV30	TRBJ1-3	CAWSFFSGGTGNTIYF